The 5 T cell receptor beta chains below come from one sample, sequenced in a study of T cells in Graves' hyperthyroidism and ophthalmopathy. Template material for amplifying TCR beta CDR3 regions consisted of RNA transcripts. A first-round RT-PCR of the TCR CDR3 used the HTBI primer set. TCRdb called the multiplex PCR reads again in MiXCR, with one record for every CDR3 protein. The data contain about 740,000 distinct CDR3 sequences, 11% to 15% of them singletons. Sequencing was carried out using blood. The receptors shown here come from a woman younger than 35 with Graves' hyperthyroidism.

The chain links TRBV4-3 to TRBJ2-3; tentatively, D is TRBD2 (6 bases). The CDR3 sequence is 17 residues long. Deletions cut 1 base from V and 2 bases from J, with 16 bases between. Per germline, CDR1 LGHNA and CDR2 YSLEER. The DNA of the CDR3 is TGCGCCAGCAGCCAAGGCCGATTAGCGGACTACACAGATACGCAGTATTTT. Protein sequence: CASSQGRLADYTDTQYF.

The chain combines TRBV7-9 with TRBJ2-1; 15 positions match TRBD2. CDR3 size: 16 residues. With V trimmed by 5 bases and J by 9 bases, 8 bases remained unmatched. Germline V gives CDR1 SEHNR, CDR2 FQNEAQ (reference sequence). The CDR3: CASSGPGLAGGGEQFF. The CDR3 DNA is TGTGCCAGCAGCGGTCCCGGACTAGCGGGGGGGGGTGAGCAGTTCTTC.

This clonotype was counted ten times or more. The rearrangement links TRBV7-2 to TRBJ2-1, with 7 bases lining up with TRBD2. Losses at the gene ends were 6 bases for V and 6 bases for J; bases not matched to a gene: 17. The CDR3 loop spans 17 amino acids. Germline V gene lookup returns CDR1 SGHTA and CDR2 FQGNSA. The CDR3 is CASSYGLVVIGSNEQFF. The CDR3 DNA sequence: TGTGCCAGCAGTTATGGACTAGTAGTTATTGGAAGCAATGAGCAGTTCTTC.

The CDR3, as DNA: TGCGCCAGCAGCCAACCCAGGAAGAGGAAGGACACCATATATTTT. This sequence encodes CASSQPRKRKDTIYF. The chain uses TRBV4-1 and TRBJ1-3; unclear D gene. This CDR3 has 15 amino acids. Trimming left V 2 bases short and J 8 bases short, with 16 bases between. Germline-derived CDR1 and CDR2 are MGHRA and YSYEKL.

The sample holds one count of this clonotype. The rearrangement uses TRBV29-1 and TRBJ1-2; perhaps TRBD1 as D (6 bases). Germline lookup yields CDR1 SQVTM and CDR2 ANQGSEA. This CDR3 comprises 14 residues. V was cut by 2 bases and J by 8 bases, with 18 bases left in between. The CDR3 coding sequence is TGCAGCGTTGAAAGGTGGGACACCCCCGGAGGCTACACCTTC. Translation gives CSVERWDTPGGYTF.